The T cell receptor (beta chain) under discussion was sequenced for a study of T cell repertoires in cytomegalovirus infection. Study-level findings and limits: Summed frequency of shared TCR beta families picked out CMV carriers who also had the relevant HLA.

TCRdb processed the reads anew with MiXCR; each CDR3 protein has one entry. The sample yields fewer than 550,000 distinct CDR3 sequences, more than 25% seen once. This clonotype came up many times. Its antigen is unknown. The CDR3 is 14 residues long. V lost 5 bases and J lost 1; bases outside the gene matches: 3. Germline-derived CDR1 and CDR2 are SGHTA and FQGNSA. This chain connects TRBV7-2 to TRBJ2-5, with TRBD1 identical over 8 bases. The sequence was collected from a human donor in good health (CMV status not recorded). Some clones in this sample may be carry-over from other donors' samples. Material: PBMCs. CDR3 region: CASSRTGPQETQYF. Written as DNA, the CDR3 is TGTGCCAGCAGCCGGACAGGGCCCCAAGAGACCCAGTACTTC. The complete variable domain, with remaining parts taken from reference TRBV7-2 and TRBJ2-5, reads GAGVSQSPSNKVTEKGKDVELRCDPISGHTALYWYRQSLGQGLEFLIYFQGNSAPDKSGLPSDRFSAERTGGSVSTLTIQRTQQEDSAVYLCASSRTGPQETQYFGPGTRLLVL.